This T cell receptor (beta chain) was found in a study of T cell responses to AZD1222 COVID-19 vaccine (TCRdb year 2021). Concerning the study at large: A total of over 230 trial participants underwent TCR sequencing, of whom approximately 210 received two doses of AZD1222 and some 25 received two doses of the MenACWY control vaccine. Trial participants were enrolled by age into 18-55, 56-69 and 70-plus year subgroups, with 148, 28 and 57 TCR-sequenced participants respectively.

After removal of 3 bases from V and 4 bases from J, the junction retains 14 bases not matched to a gene. The CDR3 starts with the cysteine, ends with the phenylalanine, and has 17 residues. Only the CDR3 region is kept as DNA, spanning 51 bases read in frame from base 1. The germline V gene encodes CDR1 LNHNV and CDR2 YYDKDF (reference sequence). Study-wide conclusions, independent of this receptor: Conclusions about previously exposed vaccinees are limited because only a handful of AZD1222 recipients were SARS-CoV-2 seropositive at baseline. No day 14 peak-response samples were available, so repertoires were characterized only after the peak T cell response. In the small 56-69-year group, the increase in depth fell short of significance, most likely because of low power. Spike-specific TCR breadth and depth rose significantly after two AZD1222 doses compared with day 0 and with MenACWY recipients. Most participants were white British and females outnumbered males, and the authors suggested that clonal diversity may have been underestimated. Epitopes outside the regions mutated in the B.1.351 and B.1.1.7 variants were reportedly recognized by nearly half of the unique spike-specific TCRs. CD4 TCRs associated with the vaccine covered the entire spike protein, and the dominant responses were in regions 160-218 and 743-854.

Of note for this clone: Its target antigen remains unknown. No much larger clone exists at a distance of one base, and base qualities are not known.

Reading the label with the study, this specimen's time point is: baseline before first vaccination. Taken with the paper, the label for treatment or condition translates to: meningococcal conjugate vaccine given as trial control. Vaccinee samples were obtained from the UK trials COV001 and COV002, which included a single-blind randomized controlled phase 2/3 trial of AZD1222 (ChAdOx1 nCoV-19) in healthy adults. For TCRbeta chain sequencing, PBMC samples were collected from trial participants at day 0 and at day 28 after the second dose. The CDR3 regions of human TCRbeta chains were analyzed by immunosequencing. The authors' analysis ran thus. Repertoire TCRs were checked for matches against a reference library of SARS-CoV-2-specific TCRs that had been generated using the MIRA antigen-specificity platform. Breadth was defined as the fraction of unique TCRs that were SARS-CoV-2-associated. Depth was defined as the fraction of total T cells that were SARS-CoV-2-associated. Using the MIRA data, every spike-specific TCR was mapped to the spike region that the TCR reacted to and assigned to either a CD4 or a CD8 class. Log10-transformed breadth and depth values were compared by one-way ANOVA with Sidak's multiple comparisons tests. Imported from immuneACCESS, the table was reduced by TCRdb to in-frame sequences with V and J called. These copies leave out some clones; in studies compared against another copy, an unresolved V gene accounts for under half, and the cause of the remainder is not known. V and J calls and clone size are given by that table; D and trimming were obtained from the DNA. The sample contains over 150,000 clones, under 95% of them found a single time. Together, the top ten hold roughly 4.3% of the sample.

This receptor was obtained from an adult in good health. The chain employs TRBV15 and TRBJ2-5; 7 central nucleotides agree with TRBD2. The sequenced sample was peripheral blood, obtained on day 0 of MenACWY control vaccination. The CDR3 loop reads CATSSGEGRAMGETQYF. The base sequence is TGTGCCACCAGCAGTGGGGAGGGTAGGGCGATGGGAGAGACCCAGTACTTC.